Listed here are 30 T cell receptor beta chains from one sample, sequenced in a study of OX40 agonist ivuxolimab in advanced cancers. TCRdb keeps only in-frame clones here, not all; method: immunoSEQ multiplex PCR. Found here are tens of thousands of clones, 60% to 80% of them singletons; the top ten hold roughly a fifth. Sample: CD4+ or CD8+ T cells sorted from blood, taken in a trial of the OX40 agonist ivuxolimab. The receptors shown here come from an adult with an advanced solid tumor such as melanoma, head and neck, liver or kidney cancer.

This clone was observed a handful of times. The V call is TRBV7-2, the J call TRBJ2-2, with 7 positions matching TRBD1. The CDR3 consists of 15 residues. V dropped 5 bases and J dropped 5; count of bases not matched to a gene: 8. Germline CDR1 and CDR2: SGHTA and FQGNSA. CDR3 coding DNA: TGTGCCAGCAGCCCACAAAGGGGGCGGACCGGGGAGCTGTTTTTT. Translation: CASSPQRGRTGELFF.

J is TRBJ2-7 and V is TRBV5-6; no clear D gene. Trimming stripped 1 base from V and 1 base from J, with 9 bases between. Per germline, CDR1 SGHDT and CDR2 YYEEEE. The length of the CDR3 is 14 residues. The CDR3 spells CASSLFQPSYEQYF. The CDR3 region has the DNA TGTGCCAGCAGCTTGTTTCAGCCGTCCTACGAGCAGTACTTC.

V is TRBV6-5 and J is TRBJ1-2; 7 nucleotides align to TRBD1. The V gene's germline CDR1 is MNHEY and CDR2 SVGAGI. With 6 bases clipped from V and 0 bases from J, the junction kept 7 bases outside the gene matches. CDR3 size: 15 residues. In DNA, the CDR3 is TGTGCCAGCAGCCGGGACAGCAGGTCTAACTATGGCTACACCTTC. Translated: CASSRDSRSNYGYTF.

The CDR3 sequence is CASSYIGGRDYGYTF. CDR3 bases: TGTGCCAGCAGTTACATCGGGGGCAGAGACTATGGCTACACCTTC. The chain links TRBV6-5 to TRBJ1-2; D is possibly TRBD1 (6 bases). Trimming pared 2 bases from V and 3 bases from J, leaving 13 bases between. The CDR3 contains 15 residues. Germline CDR1 and CDR2: MNHEY and SVGAGI.

This clone was found a few times. V usage is TRBV18 and J usage is TRBJ1-2, with D possibly matching TRBD1 (5 bases). V was trimmed by 2 bases and J by 3 bases, leaving 25 bases between them. The germline CDR1 and CDR2 sequences are KGHSH and LQKENI. CDR3 size: 19 residues. In nucleotides, the CDR3 is TGTGCCAGCTCACCATTACCCCCCGGGGGACGGAGCGTAGACTATGGCTACACCTTC. Protein: CASSPLPPGGRSVDYGYTF.

The rearrangement joins TRBV19 to TRBJ2-5; 9 positions match TRBD2. Germline trimming cut 6 bases from V and 4 bases from J; bases unmatched to any gene: 12. Germline assignment: CDR1 LNHDA and CDR2 SQIVND (reference sequence). The CDR3 has 16 amino acids. The CDR3 coding sequence is TGTGCCAGTAGAAAAATAAGCGGGGGGCAGAGAGAGACCCAGTACTTC. Translation: CASRKISGGQRETQYF. Based on the CDR3 plus reference TRBV19 and TRBJ2-5, the full variable domain is DGGITQSPKYLFRKEGQNVTLSCEQNLNHDAMYWYRQDPGQGLRLIYYSQIVNDFQKGDIAEGYSVSREKKESFPLTVTSAQKNPTAFYLCASRKISGGQRETQYFGPGTRLLVL.

The chain employs TRBV28 and TRBJ2-7; 11 nucleotides line up with TRBD2. The CDR3 contains 18 residues. The V segment lost 1 base and the J segment 0 bases; nucleotides outside the gene matches: 8. Germline-derived CDR1 and CDR2 are MDHEN and SYDVKM. CDR3 sequence: CASSLSGTSGFSSYEQYF. CDR3 DNA: TGTGCCAGCAGTTTATCCGGGACTAGCGGCTTTAGCTCCTACGAGCAGTACTTC.

This clone was counted a single time. The genes are TRBV29-1 and TRBJ1-5; TRBD1 aligns across 8 bases. From germline, CDR1 is SQVTM and CDR2 ANQGSEA. Losses at the gene ends were 4 bases for V and 6 bases for J; bases not matched to a gene: 5. The CDR3 loop spans 13 amino acids. CDR3: CSVGQGAFQPQHF. The CDR3 DNA is TGCAGCGTTGGGCAGGGGGCTTTTCAGCCCCAGCATTTT.

The chain couples TRBV28 to TRBJ2-3, with D maybe TRBD1 (6 bases). Germline V gene data show CDR1 as MDHEN and CDR2 as SYDVKM. V gave up 3 bases and J gave up 6 bases, with 22 bases separating them. The CDR3 consists of 17 residues. In DNA form, the CDR3 reads TGTGCCAGCAGTTTCATGGCGGAGAGGGGGAATAGGGATACGCAGTATTTT. Its translation is CASSFMAERGNRDTQYF.

The V call is TRBV4-2, the J call TRBJ2-7; D uncertain. With 1 base removed from V and 5 bases from J, the gap between germline ends came to 3 bases. Germline V CDR1 and CDR2: LGHNA, YNFKEQ. The CDR3 has 11 residues. CDR3 amino acids: CASSQGNEQYF. For the CDR3, the DNA is TGTGCCAGCAGCCAAGGCAACGAGCAGTACTTC.

The CDR3 DNA reads TGTGCCAGCAGCTTAGTGAGTCAGGGGGCAGGAGATACGCAGTATTTT. Amino acids: CASSLVSQGAGDTQYF. V is TRBV7-7 and J is TRBJ2-3, with 8 bases matching TRBD1. Germline V gene lookup returns CDR1 SSHAT and CDR2 FNYEAQ (reference sequence). CDR3 length: 16 amino acids. Trimming removed 1 base from V and 5 bases from J; junction bases left unmatched: 8. Variable domain in full (rest from reference TRBV7-7 and TRBJ2-3): GAGVSQSPRYKVTKRGQDVTLRCDPISSHATLYWYQQALGQGPEFLTYFNYEAQPDKSGLPSDRFSAERPEGSISTLTIQRTEQRDSAMYRCASSLVSQGAGDTQYFGPGTRLTVL.

The genes are TRBV5-1 and TRBJ2-3; no definite D call. The germline V gene has CDR1 SGHRS and CDR2 YFSETQ. Trimming removed 1 base at V and 5 bases at J, with 8 bases between. The CDR3 length is 13 residues. The CDR3 sequence: CASSLSVGDTQYF. In DNA, the CDR3 is TGCGCCAGCAGCTTGTCTGTGGGAGATACGCAGTATTTT.

As concerns this clone: Other DNA variants within this sample encode the same CDR3. The chain is built from TRBV5-1 and TRBJ2-3; no reliable D call. Looked up from germline, CDR1 is SGHRS and CDR2 is YFSETQ. The CDR3 consists of 12 residues. The V end lost 0 bases, the J end lost 6 bases, and 5 bases lay between the germline ends. The CDR3 DNA follows: TGCGCCAGCAGCTTGGCAGGCGATACGCAGTATTTT. Protein sequence: CASSLAGDTQYF. Combining the CDR3 with reference TRBV5-1 and TRBJ2-3 gives the whole variable domain KAGVTQTPRYLIKTRGQQVTLSCSPISGHRSVSWYQQTPGQGLQFLFEYFSETQRNKGNFPGRFSGRQFSNSRSEMNVSTLELGDSALYLCASSLAGDTQYFGPGTRLTVL.

This clone showed up just a few times. The rearrangement uses TRBV6-6 and TRBJ2-3; D is unresolved. V gave up 5 bases and J gave up 0 bases, with 15 bases separating them. The germline gives CDR1 MNHNY, CDR2 SVGAGI (reference sequence). This CDR3 comprises 16 residues. Written as DNA, the CDR3 is TGTGCCAGCAGTCCCCGCCCCATTGGCAGCACAGATACGCAGTATTTT. It translates to CASSPRPIGSTDTQYF.

The chain recombines TRBV5-8 with TRBJ1-2; a possible D gene is TRBD1 (6 bases). CDR3 length: 14 amino acids. Trimming removed 7 bases at V and 5 bases at J, with 18 bases between. CDR1 is SGHTS, CDR2 YDEGEE, per germline. CDR3 sequence: CASGPGQSLYGYTF. CDR3 nucleotide sequence: TGTGCCAGCGGACCGGGACAATCCCTGTATGGCTACACCTTC.

In this sample, this clone turned up once. V and J are TRBV28 and TRBJ1-5, with a possible D match to TRBD1 (5 bases). Trimming left V 5 bases short and J 2 bases short, with 16 bases between. CDR1 and CDR2 (germline): MDHEN, SYDVKM. The CDR3 totals 16 residues. In nucleotides, the CDR3 is TGTGCCAGCAGTGGGAGGGGATCCATCCGCAATCAGCCCCAGCATTTT. This translates into CASSGRGSIRNQPQHF.

The chain employs TRBV11-2 and TRBJ2-7; TRBD2 aligns across 8 bases. Germline-derived CDR1 and CDR2 are SGHAT and FQNNGV. This CDR3 has 16 residues. The ends lost 1 base at V and 6 bases at J; junction bases unmatched: 11. CDR3 bases: TGTGCCAGCAGCTTAGGGGCTAGCGGCCTAGCGGGCGAGCAGTACTTC. Residues: CASSLGASGLAGEQYF.

The chain recombines TRBV7-2 with TRBJ2-7, with 8 positions matching TRBD1. Trimming took 5 bases from V and 2 from J; bases not matched to a gene: 5. Germline lookup yields CDR1 SGHTA and CDR2 FQGNSA. The CDR3 totals 14 residues. The CDR3 nucleotides are TGTGCCAGCAGCCCTGTGACAGGGGCCTACGAGCAGTACTTC. Amino acids: CASSPVTGAYEQYF.

This clone was seen a handful of times. V is TRBV30 and J is TRBJ2-7; D possibly matches TRBD1 or TRBD2 (5 bases each). The CDR3 runs to 14 residues. Germline V lookup: CDR1 GTSNPN, CDR2 SVGIG (reference sequence). V was pared by 2 bases and J by 3 bases, with 14 bases between. The CDR3 region is CAWSRGQGIYEQYF. The CDR3 DNA reads as TGTGCCTGGAGTAGAGGGCAGGGAATCTACGAGCAGTACTTC.

The rearrangement links TRBV6-5 to TRBJ2-5, with D perhaps TRBD1 or TRBD2 (5 bases each). CDR1 MNHEY and CDR2 SVGAGI come from the germline V gene. V was shortened by 4 bases and J by 2 bases, with 14 bases between the two germline ends. This CDR3 region has 15 residues. The CDR3 bases are TGTGCCAGCAGTTTTGGGACGGGCCCTCAAGAGACCCAGTACTTC. Encoded protein: CASSFGTGPQETQYF.

The chain employs TRBV7-6 and TRBJ2-1, with TRBD2 identical over 14 bases. Germline loops: CDR1 SGHVS, CDR2 FNYEAQ. The CDR3 covers 17 residues. V was clipped by 2 bases and J by 7 bases; unmatched bases: 7. The CDR3 DNA sequence: TGTGCCAGCAGCTTAATGACTAGCGGGGGGGCCGGTAATGAGCAGTTCTTC. Encoded protein: CASSLMTSGGAGNEQFF. Looking up the rest from reference TRBV7-6 and TRBJ2-1 gives the full variable domain: GAGVSQSPRYKVTKRGQDVALRCDPISGHVSLYWYRQALGQGPEFLTYFNYEAQQDKSGLPNDRFSAERPEGSISTLTIQRTEQRDSAMYRCASSLMTSGGAGNEQFFGPGTRLTVL.

This rearrangement joins TRBV6-1 to TRBJ2-7, with a weak D call TRBD2 (6 bases). Between the trimmed V and J ends, which lost 8 bases and 0 bases, there was a span of 14 bases. Germline CDR1 reads MNHNS; CDR2 reads SASEGT. The CDR3 is made up of 14 amino acids. The CDR3 DNA reads as TGTGCCAGCCTAGGGACTGGAAGCTCCTACGAGCAGTACTTC. This gives the protein CASLGTGSSYEQYF.

V usage is TRBV30 and J usage is TRBJ1-1; D call uncertain. Germline V lookup: CDR1 GTSNPN, CDR2 SVGIG (reference sequence). CDR3 length: 15 amino acids. The V and J ends lost 0 bases and 0 bases respectively, with 11 bases between them. The CDR3 here is CAWSVPDNMNTEAFF. In nucleotides, the CDR3 is TGTGCCTGGAGTGTTCCAGATAACATGAACACTGAAGCTTTCTTT.

The chain has TRBV5-6 and TRBJ2-1; 8 nucleotides agree with TRBD1. Germline V gives CDR1 SGHDT, CDR2 YYEEEE. CDR3 length: 15 residues. Trimming removed 3 bases from V and 5 bases from J; junction bases left unmatched: 7. The CDR3 DNA sequence: TGTGCCAGCAGCTACAGGGGGTACGGACACAATGAGCAGTTCTTC. It encodes CASSYRGYGHNEQFF.

The chain joins TRBV6-1 to TRBJ2-3; D remains unclear. This CDR3 is 14 amino acids long. CDR1 is MNHNS and CDR2 is SASEGT in the germline V gene. The germline V and J ends were trimmed by 10 bases and 0 bases, with 14 bases remaining between them. In DNA form, the CDR3 reads TGTGCCACCCGCCTCCTAACTAGCACAGATACGCAGTATTTT. It codes for CATRLLTSTDTQYF.

This clone was detected a few times. This chain links TRBV19 with TRBJ2-7; 7 bases agree with TRBD2. The germline gives CDR1 LNHDA, CDR2 SQIVND (reference sequence). The CDR3 is made up of 15 amino acids. Losses at the gene ends were 3 bases for V and 3 bases for J; bases not matched to a gene: 8. The CDR3 is CASSIGRTSHYEQYF. CDR3 nucleotides: TGTGCCAGTAGTATCGGCCGGACTAGTCACTACGAGCAGTACTTC.

The J gene is TRBJ1-3, the V gene TRBV4-2, with D possibly being TRBD1 (6 bases). V was trimmed by 0 bases and J by 2 bases, leaving 11 bases between them. Looked up from germline, CDR1 is LGHNA and CDR2 is YNFKEQ. The CDR3 totals 16 residues. For the CDR3, the DNA is TGTGCCAGCAGCCAAGATAGGGGGGTACCTGGAAACACCATATATTTT. Residues: CASSQDRGVPGNTIYF.

The genes are TRBV7-2 and TRBJ1-1; weak D call: TRBD1 (5 bases). Germline V gives CDR1 SGHTA, CDR2 FQGNSA. The CDR3 consists of 13 residues. Between the trimmed V and J ends, which lost 7 bases and 3 bases, there was a span of 12 bases. The CDR3 sequence: CASKFGGYTEAFF. CDR3 coding DNA: TGTGCCAGCAAGTTCGGGGGTTACACTGAAGCTTTCTTT.

V is TRBV9 and J is TRBJ2-3, with D possibly being TRBD2 (6 bases). The CDR3 sequence is 16 residues long. Germline V gene lookup returns CDR1 SGDLS and CDR2 YYNGEE. The ends were cut back, 0 bases at V and 2 bases at J, with 13 bases in the middle. CDR3 coding DNA: TGTGCCAGCAGCGTAGCGCATAGCGGCGTCACAGATACGCAGTATTTT. Translated: CASSVAHSGVTDTQYF. Using reference TRBV9 and TRBJ2-3 for the parts outside the CDR3, the full variable domain is DSGVTQTPKHLITATGQRVTLRCSPRSGDLSVYWYQQSLDQGLQFLIQYYNGEERAKGNILERFSAQQFPDLHSELNLSSLELGDSALYFCASSVAHSGVTDTQYFGPGTRLTVL.

The table lists this clone with a few counts. The rearrangement joins TRBV19 to TRBJ1-5, with D possibly TRBD1 on 6 matching bases. This CDR3 spans 18 amino acids. Germline-derived CDR1 and CDR2 are LNHDA and SQIVND (reference sequence). Trimming shortened V by 1 base and J by 0 bases, and 16 bases separated the two germline ends. This CDR3 reads CASSIGGGRFASNQPQHF. CDR3 nucleotide sequence: TGTGCCAGTAGTATAGGAGGGGGGCGCTTCGCTAGCAATCAGCCCCAGCATTTT.